This TCR beta chain was captured by sequencing in a study of T cells in Graves' hyperthyroidism and ophthalmopathy. Study-wide background: It was at initial diagnosis, before any treatment, that peripheral blood was collected. Study-wide results and caveats: Ophthalmopathy and stable hyperthyroidism were told apart by a 13 V-J model. Ophthalmopathy, which appeared later, was predicted by the model a median approximately 6.7 months before onset.

RNA transcripts were the template for amplifying TCR beta CDR3 regions. The TCR CDR3 first-round RT-PCR relied on the HTBI primer set. In TCRdb, the multiplex PCR reads were re-called with MiXCR into one record per CDR3 protein. Here the sample spans a few hundred thousand distinct CDR3 sequences, about 20% being singletons. V lost 4 bases, J lost 3 bases, and 10 bases stayed unmatched. The CDR3 spans 18 residues. From germline, CDR1 is SEHNR and CDR2 FQNEAQ (reference sequence). Ophthalmopathy patients had moderate-to-severe active disease, CAS ≥3, NOSPECS ≥4, and disease duration under 3 months. Ten or more counts support this clonotype. Antigen specificity is unknown.

The receptor was isolated from a woman aged 70-85 years with Graves' ophthalmopathy. The chain combines TRBV7-9 with TRBJ2-7; 15 nucleotides agree with TRBD2. The sample taken for sequencing was blood. CDR3 loop: CASSSGLAGGPIGYEQYF. The CDR3 bases are TGTGCCAGCAGCTCAGGACTAGCGGGAGGGCCGATCGGCTACGAGCAGTACTTC.